This TCR beta chain stems from a study of T-cell memory formation after mild COVID-19. V lost 2 bases to trimming and J lost 4 bases, with 11 bases between them. The germline V gene has CDR1 KGHSH and CDR2 LQKENI. The CDR3 runs to 14 residues. It was 5'RACE with constant-segment primers that produced the TCR alpha and TCR beta cDNA libraries, which carried sample barcodes and UMIs. TCRdb called the 5' RACE reads again in MiXCR, with one record for every CDR3 protein. The sample records approximately 430,000 distinct CDR3 sequences, 20% to 25% being singletons. The sequenced material came from PBMCs or a T cell subset sorted from them (not recorded which). The clonotype comes from an adult woman who had mild COVID-19 (a few samples of this study predate the infection). Cell type and time point are not known. The chain employs TRBV18 and TRBJ1-1; D remains unclear. The CDR3: CASSPYTDVTEAFF. Written as DNA, the CDR3 is TGTGCCAGCTCACCATATACGGATGTCACTGAAGCTTTCTTT.